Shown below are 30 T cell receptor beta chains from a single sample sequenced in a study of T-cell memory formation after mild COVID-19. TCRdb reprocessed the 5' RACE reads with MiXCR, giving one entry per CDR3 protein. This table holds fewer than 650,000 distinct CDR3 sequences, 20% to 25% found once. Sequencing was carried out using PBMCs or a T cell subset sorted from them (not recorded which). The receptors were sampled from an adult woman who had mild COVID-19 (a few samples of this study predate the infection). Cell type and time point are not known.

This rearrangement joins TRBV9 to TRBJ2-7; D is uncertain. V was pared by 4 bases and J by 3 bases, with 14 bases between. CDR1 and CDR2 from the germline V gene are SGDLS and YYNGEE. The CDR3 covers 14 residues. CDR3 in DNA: TGTGCCAGCAGCCAAGAGGAGCTGGGCTACGAGCAGTACTTC. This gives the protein CASSQEELGYEQYF.

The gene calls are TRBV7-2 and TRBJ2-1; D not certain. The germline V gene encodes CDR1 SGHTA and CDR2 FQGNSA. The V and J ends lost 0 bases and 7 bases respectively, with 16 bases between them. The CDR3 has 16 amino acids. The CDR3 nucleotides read TGTGCCAGCAGCTTAGCACGTCTAGAAGGTGAGAATGAGCAGTTCTTC. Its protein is CASSLARLEGENEQFF.

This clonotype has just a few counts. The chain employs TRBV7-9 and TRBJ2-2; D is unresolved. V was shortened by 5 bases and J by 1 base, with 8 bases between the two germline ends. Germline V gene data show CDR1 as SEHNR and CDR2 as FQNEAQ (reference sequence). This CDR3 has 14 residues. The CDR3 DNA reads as TGTGCCAGCAGCCACGTAGAGAACACCGGGGAGCTGTTTTTT. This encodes CASSHVENTGELFF. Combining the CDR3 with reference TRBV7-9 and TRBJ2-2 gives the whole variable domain DTGVSQNPRHKITKRGQNVTFRCDPISEHNRLYWYRQTLGQGPEFLTYFQNEAQLEKSRLLSDRFSAERPKGSFSTLEIQRTEQGDSAMYLCASSHVENTGELFFGEGSRLTVL.

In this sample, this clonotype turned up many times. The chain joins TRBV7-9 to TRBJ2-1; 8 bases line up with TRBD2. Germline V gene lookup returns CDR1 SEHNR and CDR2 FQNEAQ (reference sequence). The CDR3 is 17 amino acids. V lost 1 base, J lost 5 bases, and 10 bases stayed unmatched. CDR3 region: CASSLVAGLPNNNEQFF. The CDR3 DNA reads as TGTGCCAGCAGCTTAGTAGCGGGACTACCTAATAACAATGAGCAGTTCTTC.

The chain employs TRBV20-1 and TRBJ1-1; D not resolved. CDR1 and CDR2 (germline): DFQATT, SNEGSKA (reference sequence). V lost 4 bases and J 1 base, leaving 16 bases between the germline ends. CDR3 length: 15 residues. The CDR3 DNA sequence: TGCAGTGCTATAGACCTGGAGTGGCCGAACACTGAAGCTTTCTTT. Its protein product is CSAIDLEWPNTEAFF.

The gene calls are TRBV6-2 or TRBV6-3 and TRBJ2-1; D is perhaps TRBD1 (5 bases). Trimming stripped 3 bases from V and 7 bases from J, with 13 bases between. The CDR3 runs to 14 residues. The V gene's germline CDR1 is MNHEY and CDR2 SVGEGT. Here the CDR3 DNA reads TGTGCCAGCAGTTATCTGTGGGGCCAGAATGAGCAGTTCTTC. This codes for CASSYLWGQNEQFF.

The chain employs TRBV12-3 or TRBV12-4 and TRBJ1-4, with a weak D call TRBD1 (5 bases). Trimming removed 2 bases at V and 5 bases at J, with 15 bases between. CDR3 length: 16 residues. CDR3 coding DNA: TGTGCCAGCAGTTTATCAATTTGGACACCGAATGAAAAACTGTTTTTT. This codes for CASSLSIWTPNEKLFF.

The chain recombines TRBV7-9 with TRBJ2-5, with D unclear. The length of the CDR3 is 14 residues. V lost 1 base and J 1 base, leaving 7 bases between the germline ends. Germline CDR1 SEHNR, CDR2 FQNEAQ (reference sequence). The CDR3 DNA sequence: TGTGCCAGCAGCTTAGGATGGTCCCAAGAGACCCAGTACTTC. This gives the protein CASSLGWSQETQYF.

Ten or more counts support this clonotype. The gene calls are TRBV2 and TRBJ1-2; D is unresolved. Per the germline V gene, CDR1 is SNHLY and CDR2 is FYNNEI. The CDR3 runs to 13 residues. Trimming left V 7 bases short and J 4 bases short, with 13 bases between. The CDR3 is CASNHALGYGYTF. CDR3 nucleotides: TGTGCCAGCAACCATGCCCTAGGCTATGGCTACACCTTC.

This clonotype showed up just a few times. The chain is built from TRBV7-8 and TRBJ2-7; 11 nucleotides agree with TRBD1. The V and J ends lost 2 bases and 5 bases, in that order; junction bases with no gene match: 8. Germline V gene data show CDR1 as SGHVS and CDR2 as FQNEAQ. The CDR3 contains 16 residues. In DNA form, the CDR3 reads TGTGCCAGCAGCTTATCAAGGACAGGGGGCAACGACGAGCAGTACTTC. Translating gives CASSLSRTGGNDEQYF.

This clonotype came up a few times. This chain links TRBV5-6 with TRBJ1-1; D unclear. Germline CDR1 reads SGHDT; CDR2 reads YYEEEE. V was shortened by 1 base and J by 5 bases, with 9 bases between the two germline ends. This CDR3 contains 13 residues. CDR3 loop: CASSLILSTEAFF. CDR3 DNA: TGTGCCAGCAGCTTGATTCTGAGTACTGAAGCTTTCTTT.

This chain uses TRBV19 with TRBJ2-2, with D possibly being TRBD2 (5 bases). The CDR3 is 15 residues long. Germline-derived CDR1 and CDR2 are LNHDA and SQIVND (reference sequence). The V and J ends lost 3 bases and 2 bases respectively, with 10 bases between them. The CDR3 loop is CASSIGRANTGELFF. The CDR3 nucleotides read TGTGCCAGTAGTATTGGGCGGGCTAACACCGGGGAGCTGTTTTTT.

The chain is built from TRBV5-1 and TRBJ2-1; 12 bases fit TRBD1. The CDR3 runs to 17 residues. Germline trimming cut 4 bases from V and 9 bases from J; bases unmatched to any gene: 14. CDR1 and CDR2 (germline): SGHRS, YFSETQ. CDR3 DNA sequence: TGCGCCAGCAGCACCGGGTCCGGGACAGGGGGCGTGGGTGAGCAGTTCTTC. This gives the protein CASSTGSGTGGVGEQFF.

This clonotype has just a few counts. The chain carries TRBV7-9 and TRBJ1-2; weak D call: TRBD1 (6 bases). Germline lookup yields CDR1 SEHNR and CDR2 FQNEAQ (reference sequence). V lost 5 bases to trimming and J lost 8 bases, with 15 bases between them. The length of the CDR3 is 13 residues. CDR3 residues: CASSPGGPGGYTF. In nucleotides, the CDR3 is TGTGCCAGCAGCCCCGGGGGGCCGGGGGGCTACACCTTC.

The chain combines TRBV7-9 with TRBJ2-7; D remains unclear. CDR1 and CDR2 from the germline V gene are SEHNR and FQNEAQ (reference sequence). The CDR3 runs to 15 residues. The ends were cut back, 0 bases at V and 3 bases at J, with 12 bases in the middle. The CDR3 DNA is TGTGCCAGCAGCTTAGCTACGTCTCCAGGCTACGAGCAGTACTTC. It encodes CASSLATSPGYEQYF. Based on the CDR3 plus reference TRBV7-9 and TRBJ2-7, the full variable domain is DTGVSQNPRHKITKRGQNVTFRCDPISEHNRLYWYRQTLGQGPEFLTYFQNEAQLEKSRLLSDRFSAERPKGSFSTLEIQRTEQGDSAMYLCASSLATSPGYEQYFGPGTRLTVT.

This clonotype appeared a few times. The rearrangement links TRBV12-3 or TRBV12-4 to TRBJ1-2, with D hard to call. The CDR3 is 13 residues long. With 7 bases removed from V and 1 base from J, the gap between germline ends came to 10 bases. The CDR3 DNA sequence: TGTGCCAGCACCCCGACCGTTAACTATGGCTACACCTTC. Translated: CASTPTVNYGYTF.

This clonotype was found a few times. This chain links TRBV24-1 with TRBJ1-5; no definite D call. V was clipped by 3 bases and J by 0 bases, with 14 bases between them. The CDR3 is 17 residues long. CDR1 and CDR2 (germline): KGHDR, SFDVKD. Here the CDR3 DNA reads TGTGCCACCAGTGATCGGGGAAAGCTGAATAGCAATCAGCCCCAGCATTTT. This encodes CATSDRGKLNSNQPQHF.

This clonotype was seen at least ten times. Here the CDR3 reads CASSEVGGPVEQFF. CDR3 bases: TGTGCCAGCAGTGAAGTGGGGGGGCCGGTTGAGCAGTTCTTC. The rearrangement joins TRBV2 to TRBJ2-1; maybe TRBD2 (7 bases). Trimming stripped 1 base from V and 9 bases from J, with 13 bases between. This CDR3 spans 14 amino acids. Germline assignment: CDR1 SNHLY and CDR2 FYNNEI.

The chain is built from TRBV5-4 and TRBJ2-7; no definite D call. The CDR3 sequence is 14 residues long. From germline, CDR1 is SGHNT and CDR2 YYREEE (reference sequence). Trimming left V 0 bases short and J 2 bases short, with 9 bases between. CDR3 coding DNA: TGTGCCAGCAGCTTGGGTCTCAGAACCTACGAGCAGTACTTC. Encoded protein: CASSLGLRTYEQYF.

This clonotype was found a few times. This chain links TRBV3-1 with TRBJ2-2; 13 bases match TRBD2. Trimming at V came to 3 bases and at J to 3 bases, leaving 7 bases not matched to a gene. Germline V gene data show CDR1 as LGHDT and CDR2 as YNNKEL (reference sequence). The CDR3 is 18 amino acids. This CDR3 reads CASSQVTSGRPDTGELFF. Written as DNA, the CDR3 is TGTGCCAGCAGCCAGGTGACTAGCGGGAGGCCGGACACCGGGGAGCTGTTTTTT.

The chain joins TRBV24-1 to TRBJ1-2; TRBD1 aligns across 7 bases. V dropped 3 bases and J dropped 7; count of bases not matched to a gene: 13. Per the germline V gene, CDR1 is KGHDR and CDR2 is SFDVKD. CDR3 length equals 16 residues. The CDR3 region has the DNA TGTGCCACCAGTGATCCCTATCCGGGGACAGAAAGTGGCTACACCTTC. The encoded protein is CATSDPYPGTESGYTF.

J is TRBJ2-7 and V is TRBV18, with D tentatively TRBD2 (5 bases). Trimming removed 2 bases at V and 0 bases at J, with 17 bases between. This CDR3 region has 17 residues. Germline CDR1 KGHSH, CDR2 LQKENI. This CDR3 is CASSPLKVLGSSYEQYF. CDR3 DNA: TGTGCCAGCTCACCATTAAAAGTGCTAGGGAGCTCCTACGAGCAGTACTTC.

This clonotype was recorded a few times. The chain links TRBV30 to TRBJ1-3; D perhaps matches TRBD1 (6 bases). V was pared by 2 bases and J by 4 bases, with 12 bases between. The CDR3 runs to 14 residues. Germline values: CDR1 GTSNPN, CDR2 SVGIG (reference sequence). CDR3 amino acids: CAWSQGLVGNTIYF. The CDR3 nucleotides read TGTGCCTGGAGTCAGGGGCTAGTAGGAAACACCATATATTTT.

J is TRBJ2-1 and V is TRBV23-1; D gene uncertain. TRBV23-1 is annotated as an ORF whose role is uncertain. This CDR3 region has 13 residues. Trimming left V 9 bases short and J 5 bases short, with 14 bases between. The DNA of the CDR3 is TGCGCCAGACAGAAAGAAAGAGACAATGAGCAGTTCTTC. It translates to CARQKERDNEQFF.

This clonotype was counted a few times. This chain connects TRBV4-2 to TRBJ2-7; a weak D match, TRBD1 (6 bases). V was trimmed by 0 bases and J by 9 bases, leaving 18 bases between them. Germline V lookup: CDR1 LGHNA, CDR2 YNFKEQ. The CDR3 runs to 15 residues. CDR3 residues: CASSQDKIGGLRQYF. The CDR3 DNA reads TGTGCCAGCAGCCAAGATAAGATTGGGGGCCTCCGGCAGTACTTC.

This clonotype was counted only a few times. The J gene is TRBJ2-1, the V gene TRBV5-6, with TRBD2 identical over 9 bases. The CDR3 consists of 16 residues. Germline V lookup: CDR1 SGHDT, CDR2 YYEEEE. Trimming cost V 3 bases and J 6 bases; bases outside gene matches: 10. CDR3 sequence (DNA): TGTGCCAGCAGCTCAACCCCCGGGACTAGCTTCAATGAGCAGTTCTTC. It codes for CASSSTPGTSFNEQFF. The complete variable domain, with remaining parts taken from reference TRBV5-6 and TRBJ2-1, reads DAGVTQSPTHLIKTRGQQVTLRCSPKSGHDTVSWYQQALGQGPQFIFQYYEEEERQRGNFPDRFSGHQFPNYSSELNVNALLLGDSALYLCASSSTPGTSFNEQFFGPGTRLTVL.

CDR3: CASSSGTFPDTQYF. The CDR3 DNA reads as TGCGCCAGCAGCTCGGGGACTTTCCCAGATACGCAGTATTTT. This sequence joins TRBV5-1 and TRBJ2-3, with a possible D match to TRBD2 (6 bases). CDR1 and CDR2 (germline): SGHRS, YFSETQ. Trimming removed 3 bases from V and 4 bases from J, with 12 bases in between. The CDR3 totals 14 residues.

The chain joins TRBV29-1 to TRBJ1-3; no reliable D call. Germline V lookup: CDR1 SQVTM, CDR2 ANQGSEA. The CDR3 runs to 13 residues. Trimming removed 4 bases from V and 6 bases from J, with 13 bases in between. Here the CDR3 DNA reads TGCAGCGTTGCCCACCGGGCCGAAAACACCATATATTTT. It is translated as CSVAHRAENTIYF.

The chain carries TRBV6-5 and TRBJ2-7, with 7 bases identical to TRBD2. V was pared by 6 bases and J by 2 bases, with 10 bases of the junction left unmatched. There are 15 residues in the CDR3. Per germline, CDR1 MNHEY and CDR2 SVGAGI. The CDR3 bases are TGTGCCAGCAGCCACCTTAGCGGGTCTACCTACGAGCAGTACTTC. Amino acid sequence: CASSHLSGSTYEQYF.

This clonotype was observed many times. Here the CDR3 DNA reads TGTGCCAGCAGCTTAAGGGACAACTACGAGCAGTACTTC. Its protein product is CASSLRDNYEQYF. This chain links TRBV7-8 with TRBJ2-7; D is possibly TRBD1 (6 bases). This CDR3 is built from 13 residues. CDR1 SGHVS and CDR2 FQNEAQ come from the germline V gene. V lost 2 bases and J lost 3, with 8 bases in between.